The rows below give T cell receptor beta chains drawn from one sample of a study of shared clonotypes between healthy human individuals. Some clones are missing from TCRdb's copy, which holds only in-frame ones; the method was immunoSEQ multiplex PCR. This table holds 950,000 to 1,100,000 clones, 75% found once. Material for sequencing was memory CD4+ T cells sorted from blood. The receptors derive from a man between 18 and 29 years old in good health. The CDR3 runs from the conserved cysteine through the conserved F or W. The D gene is left open where the match is weak. Clone size is shown for a subset of rows, as once, few, many or a class of expanded clone.

V,D,J,size,DNA,CDR3
TRBV7-2,NA,TRBJ2-5,NA,TGTGCCAGCAGCTTAGCTTCCCGATCGGGGAAGGAGACCCAGTACTTC,CASSLASRSGKETQYF
TRBV6-1,NA,TRBJ1-2,NA,TGTGCCAGCAGTGAAGCGGGTGGCTACACCTTC,CASSEAGGYTF
TRBV27,NA,TRBJ2-5,NA,TGTGCCAGCAGTTTAGGACCGTACATACAAGAGACCCAGTACTTC,CASSLGPYIQETQYF
TRBV18,NA,TRBJ2-7,NA,TGTGCCAGCTCACCAGGGCAGACCTACGAGCAGTACTTC,CASSPGQTYEQYF
TRBV16,TRBD1,TRBJ1-5,NA,TGTGCCAGCAGCCGAGGGACAGGCAATCAGCCCCAGCATTTT,CASSRGTGNQPQHF
TRBV10-2,NA,TRBJ1-6,once,TGCGCCAGCAGTGACCGATCCGGGACGACCAATTCACCCCTCCACTTT,CASSDRSGTTNSPLHF
TRBV7-6,NA,TRBJ1-3,few,TGTGCCAGCAGCTTAGGAGGGGTGGGAAACACCATATATTTT,CASSLGGVGNTIYF
TRBV12-1,NA,TRBJ2-7,NA,TGTGCCAGCAGCCCAGTTTACTACGAGCAGTACTTC,CASSPVYYEQYF
TRBV5-1,TRBD1,TRBJ1-4,NA,TGCGCCAGCAGCTTGTATCAGGGGGCGAATGAAAAACTGTTTTTT,CASSLYQGANEKLFF
TRBV6-1,TRBD1,TRBJ2-2,NA,TGTGCCAGCAGTGAGATAGGGGGCTTTAACACCGGGGAGCTGTTTTTT,CASSEIGGFNTGELFF
TRBV27,TRBD1,TRBJ1-4,NA,TGTGCCAGCAGTAGAATCTCCGGGACAGGGGAAAAACTGTTTTTT,CASSRISGTGEKLFF